This is a list of T cell receptor beta chains from one sample in a study of T cell changes during pregnancy in multiple sclerosis. Profiling relied on immunoSEQ multiplex PCR, and the TCRdb table lists in-frame clones only, not all of them. The data show 50,000 to 60,000 clones, with around 90% seen just once and approximately 0.8% held by the top ten. The sequences come from CD4+ T cells from peripheral blood mononuclear cells, collected in the first trimester of pregnancy. The receptors derive from a female donor with multiple sclerosis, enrolled in a pregnancy study. Each CDR3 is given with its conserved first and last residue. The order of the fields is J gene, D gene, V gene, clone size, CDR3 protein, CDR3 DNA. A D gene is named only where the DNA matches it firmly. Clone size is stated in some rows and not others, as once, few, many or a class when expanded.

>TRBJ1-3|TRBD1|TRBV28|.
CASSLPQGTGNTIYF
TGTGCCAGCAGTTTACCACAGGGGACTGGAAACACCATATATTTT
>TRBJ1-3|TRBD1|TRBV18|.
CASSPWDRGNTIYF
TGTGCCAGCTCACCGTGGGACAGAGGAAACACCATATATTTT
>TRBJ1-6|TRBD1|TRBV6-5|.
CASSETGNNSPLHF
TGTGCCAGCAGTGAGACAGGGAACAATTCACCCCTCCACTTT
>TRBJ2-1|TRBD1|TRBV10-2|.
CASSERGGITYNEQFF
TGCGCCAGCAGTGAAAGAGGGGGCATAACCTACAATGAGCAGTTCTTC
>TRBJ2-5|.|TRBV4-3|.
CASSQEGAPRGETQYF
TGCGCCAGCAGCCAAGAAGGGGCCCCCCGAGGAGAGACCCAGTACTTC
>TRBJ2-7|TRBD1|TRBV6-6|.
CASSPRDRSSYEQYF
TGTGCCAGCAGTCCTCGGGACAGGAGCTCCTACGAGCAGTACTTC
>TRBJ2-1|.|TRBV30|.
CAWKAGLPYNEQFF
TGTGCCTGGAAAGCGGGCCTCCCCTACAATGAGCAGTTCTTC
>TRBJ2-3|TRBD2|TRBV5-8|.
CASSSRAGGPRLRDTQYF
TGTGCCAGCAGCTCTAGAGCGGGGGGGCCGAGGCTGAGAGATACGCAGTATTTT
>TRBJ2-2|TRBD1|TRBV5-1|.
CASSATGTGGRELFF
TGCGCCAGCAGCGCAACCGGGACAGGGGGCCGGGAGCTGTTTTTT
>TRBJ2-4|.|TRBV19|.
CASSIPLPQGGNIQYF
TGTGCCAGTAGTATTCCCCTTCCCCAGGGAGGAAACATTCAGTACTTC
>TRBJ2-1|TRBD1|TRBV30|.
CAWSVGSGGNEQFF
TGTGCCTGGAGTGTAGGGTCAGGGGGCAATGAGCAGTTCTTC
>TRBJ1-1|TRBD1|TRBV29-1|.
CSAGGQGTTEAFF
TGCAGCGCTGGAGGACAGGGTACCACTGAAGCTTTCTTT
>TRBJ1-6|.|TRBV4-3|once
CASSQESQGPSYNSPLHF
TGCGCCAGCAGCCAAGAATCACAGGGACCATCCTATAATTCACCCCTCCACTTT
>TRBJ2-1|TRBD2|TRBV5-1|.
CASSAPGLGSYNEQFF
TGCGCCAGCAGCGCGCCGGGACTAGGTTCCTACAATGAGCAGTTCTTC
>TRBJ2-3|.|TRBV6-6|.
CASSGGADTQYF
TGTGCCAGCAGTGGCGGGGCAGATACGCAGTATTTT
>TRBJ2-7|.|TRBV27|few
CASSSGGQIPYEQYF
TGTGCCAGCAGTTCCGGCGGACAGATTCCCTACGAGCAGTACTTC
>TRBJ1-4|TRBD1|TRBV19|.
CATSGDRTTNEKLFF
TGTGCCACCAGTGGGGACAGAACAACTAATGAAAAACTGTTTTTT
>TRBJ1-6|TRBD1|TRBV27|.
CASSFRGQSPLHF
TGTGCCAGCAGTTTCAGGGGGCAGTCACCCCTCCACTTT
>TRBJ1-2|.|TRBV4-2|.
CASSPLGGINYGYTF
TGTGCCAGCAGCCCCCTGGGGGGGATTAACTATGGCTACACCTTC
>TRBJ2-5|.|TRBV7-3|.
CASSHDRINRETQYF
TGTGCCAGCAGCCACGACAGAATAAACCGGGAGACCCAGTACTTC
>TRBJ1-6|.|TRBV6-4|.
CASSVRGSSHSPLHF
TGTGCCAGCAGTGTCCGAGGCAGCTCTCATTCACCCCTCCACTTT
>TRBJ1-1|.|TRBV7-9|.
CASSLVTGEAFF
TGTGCCAGCAGCTTAGTTACAGGGGAAGCTTTCTTT
>TRBJ1-6|.|TRBV6-1|once
CASSDTGRPQNSPLHF
TGTGCCAGCAGTGATACAGGTCGACCTCAGAATTCACCCCTCCACTTT
>TRBJ1-6|TRBD1|TRBV7-3|once
CASSYSDRGRHSPLHF
TGTGCCAGCAGCTATTCCGACAGGGGACGGCATTCACCCCTCCACTTT
>TRBJ2-7|.|TRBV11-1|.
CASSLKAGRGEQYF
TGTGCCAGCAGCTTAAAGGCGGGTAGGGGGGAGCAGTACTTC
>TRBJ2-7|.|TRBV7-9|medium-sized
CASSSLGPARTGSYEQYF
TGTGCCAGCAGCTCCTTGGGGCCCGCGCGGACGGGCTCCTACGAGCAGTACTTC
>TRBJ1-2|TRBD1|TRBV7-2|.
CASSTGQGNYGYTF
TGTGCCAGCAGCACGGGACAGGGAAACTATGGCTACACCTTC
>TRBJ2-6|.|TRBV19|.
CASSRMAGTGANVLTF
TGTGCCAGTAGTAGGATGGCGGGAACGGGGGCCAACGTCCTGACTTTC
>TRBJ1-2|.|TRBV6-1|.
CASSVRVGVGYGYTF
TGTGCCAGCAGTGTTAGGGTCGGGGTAGGCTATGGCTACACCTTC